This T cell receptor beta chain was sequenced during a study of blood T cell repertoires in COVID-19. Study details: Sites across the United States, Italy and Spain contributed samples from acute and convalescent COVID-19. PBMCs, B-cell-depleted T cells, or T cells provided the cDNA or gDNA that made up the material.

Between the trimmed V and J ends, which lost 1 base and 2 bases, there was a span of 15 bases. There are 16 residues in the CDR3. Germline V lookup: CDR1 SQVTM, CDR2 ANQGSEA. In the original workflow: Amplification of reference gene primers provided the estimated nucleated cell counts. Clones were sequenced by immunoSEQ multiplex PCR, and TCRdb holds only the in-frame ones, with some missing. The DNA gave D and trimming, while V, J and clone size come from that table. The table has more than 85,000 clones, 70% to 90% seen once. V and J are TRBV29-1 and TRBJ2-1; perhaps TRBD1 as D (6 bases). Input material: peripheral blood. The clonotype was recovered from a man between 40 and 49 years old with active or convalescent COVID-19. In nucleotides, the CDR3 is TGCAGCGTTGAAGGGCTCACAGGGATCGCCTACAATGAGCAGTTCTTC. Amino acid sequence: CSVEGLTGIAYNEQFF.